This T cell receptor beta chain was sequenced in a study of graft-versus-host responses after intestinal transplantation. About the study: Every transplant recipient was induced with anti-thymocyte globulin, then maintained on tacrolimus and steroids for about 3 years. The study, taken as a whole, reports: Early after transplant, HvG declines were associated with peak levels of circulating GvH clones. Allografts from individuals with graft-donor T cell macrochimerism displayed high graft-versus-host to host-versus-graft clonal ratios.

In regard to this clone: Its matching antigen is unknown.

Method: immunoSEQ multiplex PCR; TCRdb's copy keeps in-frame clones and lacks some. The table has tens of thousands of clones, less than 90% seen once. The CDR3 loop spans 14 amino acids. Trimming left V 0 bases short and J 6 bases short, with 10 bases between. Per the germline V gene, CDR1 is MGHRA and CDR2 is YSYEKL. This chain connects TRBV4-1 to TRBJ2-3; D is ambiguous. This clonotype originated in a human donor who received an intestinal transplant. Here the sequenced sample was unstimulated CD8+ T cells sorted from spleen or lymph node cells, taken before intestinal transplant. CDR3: CASSQEPFPDTQYF. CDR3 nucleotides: TGCGCCAGCAGCCAAGAACCCTTCCCGGATACGCAGTATTTT.